A selection of T cell receptor beta chains follows, all from one sample in a study of shared clonotypes between healthy human individuals. This table comes from immunoSEQ multiplex PCR, and its TCRdb copy is limited to in-frame clones, with some not included. This sample yields approximately 2,000,000 clones, of which around 95% are seen a single time; about 1.6% belongs to the top ten. The sequenced sample consisted of naive CD8+ T cells from PBMCs. All receptors come from a young man in good health. Some clones in this sample may be carry-over from other donors' samples. The CDR3 runs from the conserved cysteine through the conserved F or W. Fields, in order: clone size, J gene, D gene, V gene, CDR3 DNA, CDR3 protein. D genes are given only for firm matches. Size values are once, few and many counts, or a class for expanded clones, and some rows have none.

abundance: .; j_gene: TRBJ1-2; d_gene: .; v_gene: TRBV27; CDR3nt: TGTGCCAGCAGCGATGCCGGGTCCTATGGCTACACCTTC; CDR3aa: CASSDAGSYGYTF
abundance: once; j_gene: TRBJ1-1; d_gene: .; v_gene: TRBV11-2; CDR3nt: TGTGCCAGCAGCTTAGGGGGGGGACCTGAAGCTTTCTTT; CDR3aa: CASSLGGGPEAFF
abundance: .; j_gene: TRBJ2-7; d_gene: TRBD1; v_gene: TRBV27; CDR3nt: TGTGCCAGCAAGAAAAGGATGGGACAGGGGAACTCCTACGAGCAGTACTTC; CDR3aa: CASKKRMGQGNSYEQYF
abundance: .; j_gene: TRBJ2-7; d_gene: TRBD2; v_gene: TRBV6-1; CDR3nt: TGTGCCAGCCAAGCGGGAGCCCGCCCCGAGCAGTACTTC; CDR3aa: CASQAGARPEQYF
abundance: .; j_gene: TRBJ2-3; d_gene: .; v_gene: TRBV28; CDR3nt: TGTGCCAGCAGTTTAGTCGGGACCCTCATAGGGCCAGATACGCAGTATTTT; CDR3aa: CASSLVGTLIGPDTQYF
abundance: .; j_gene: TRBJ1-5; d_gene: TRBD1; v_gene: TRBV28; CDR3nt: TGTGCCAGCAGTTCCTCGGACAGGCTAGATCAGCCCCAGCATTTT; CDR3aa: CASSSSDRLDQPQHF
abundance: .; j_gene: TRBJ2-3; d_gene: TRBD2; v_gene: TRBV7-8; CDR3nt: TGTGCCAGCAGCCTCCGGCTAGCGGGAGTCCCAGATACGCAGTATTTT; CDR3aa: CASSLRLAGVPDTQYF
abundance: .; j_gene: TRBJ2-3; d_gene: TRBD2; v_gene: TRBV7-9; CDR3nt: TGTGCCAGCAGCCAGGGACTAGCGGGCATTGACGGTACGCAGTATTTT; CDR3aa: CASSQGLAGIDGTQYF
abundance: once; j_gene: TRBJ2-7; d_gene: TRBD1; v_gene: TRBV6-6; CDR3nt: TGTGCCAGCAGTTACGCGGGACAGGGGTACGAGCAGTACTTC; CDR3aa: CASSYAGQGYEQYF
abundance: .; j_gene: TRBJ2-7; d_gene: TRBD1; v_gene: TRBV19; CDR3nt: TGTGCCAGTAGTTTCGCAGGGGGCCCGTACGAGCAGTACTTC; CDR3aa: CASSFAGGPYEQYF
abundance: .; j_gene: TRBJ2-1; d_gene: .; v_gene: TRBV5-1; CDR3nt: TGCGCCAGCAGCTTGTCGAGAGGATGGAACAATGAGCAGTTCTTC; CDR3aa: CASSLSRGWNNEQFF
abundance: .; j_gene: TRBJ2-7; d_gene: TRBD1; v_gene: TRBV6-1; CDR3nt: TGTGCCAGCAGTGCCGGACAGGGGTGGTACGAGCAGTACTTC; CDR3aa: CASSAGQGWYEQYF
abundance: .; j_gene: TRBJ1-1; d_gene: .; v_gene: TRBV5-6; CDR3nt: TGTGCCAGCAGCTTGGCCGTCGTTTACACTGAAGCTTTCTTT; CDR3aa: CASSLAVVYTEAFF
abundance: .; j_gene: TRBJ2-7; d_gene: .; v_gene: TRBV27; CDR3nt: TGTGCCAGCAGTTTAAGCAGCCTCAGGGGTTACGAGCAGTACTTC; CDR3aa: CASSLSSLRGYEQYF
abundance: .; j_gene: TRBJ2-5; d_gene: TRBD2; v_gene: TRBV25-1; CDR3nt: TGTGCCAGCGGGGCCCGGCTAGCGGGAGTATTTGAGACCCAGTACTTC; CDR3aa: CASGARLAGVFETQYF
abundance: .; j_gene: TRBJ1-4; d_gene: TRBD1; v_gene: TRBV7-8; CDR3nt: TGTGCCAGCAGCTTAGGTCCGGGACAGGGTTTGACTAATGAAAAACTGTTTTTT; CDR3aa: CASSLGPGQGLTNEKLFF
abundance: .; j_gene: TRBJ1-5; d_gene: .; v_gene: TRBV28; CDR3nt: TGTGCCAGCAGTTTCGACAGGCGCGGACGGCCCCAGCATTTT; CDR3aa: CASSFDRRGRPQHF
abundance: .; j_gene: TRBJ1-5; d_gene: .; v_gene: TRBV28; CDR3nt: TGTGCCAGCAGTTTAGAGACGTTCCAGCCCCAGCATTTT; CDR3aa: CASSLETFQPQHF
abundance: .; j_gene: TRBJ1-2; d_gene: TRBD1; v_gene: TRBV6-6; CDR3nt: TGTGCCAGCAGCTTACAGGGGGATGATGGCTACACCTTC; CDR3aa: CASSLQGDDGYTF
abundance: .; j_gene: TRBJ1-2; d_gene: .; v_gene: TRBV6-4; CDR3nt: TGTGCCAGCAGTGACCGGATCCCCGCGCTCTGGGCAGGGGCTAACGGCTACACCTTC; CDR3aa: CASSDRIPALWAGANGYTF
abundance: .; j_gene: TRBJ2-7; d_gene: TRBD1; v_gene: TRBV27; CDR3nt: TGTGCCAGCAGTTTATCCCGCGGGACAGGAGCCTACGAGCAGTACTTC; CDR3aa: CASSLSRGTGAYEQYF
abundance: .; j_gene: TRBJ2-7; d_gene: .; v_gene: TRBV11-2; CDR3nt: TGTGCCAGCAGCCGTGAATTCGGAGGCTCCTACGAGCAGTACTTC; CDR3aa: CASSREFGGSYEQYF
abundance: .; j_gene: TRBJ2-5; d_gene: .; v_gene: TRBV6-1; CDR3nt: TGTGCCAGCAGGGACCGACTCCAAGAGACCCAGTACTTC; CDR3aa: CASRDRLQETQYF
abundance: .; j_gene: TRBJ2-1; d_gene: TRBD2; v_gene: TRBV2; CDR3nt: TGTGCCAGCAGGGCCTCCGGGACTAGCATTTCATCGTTCTTC; CDR3aa: CASRASGTSISSFF
abundance: .; j_gene: TRBJ2-2; d_gene: TRBD2; v_gene: TRBV5-4; CDR3nt: TGTGCCAGCAGCTTGAGGCTAGCGGGGAGCACCGGGGAGCTGTTTTTT; CDR3aa: CASSLRLAGSTGELFF
abundance: .; j_gene: TRBJ1-4; d_gene: TRBD1; v_gene: TRBV7-8; CDR3nt: TGTGCCAGCAGCTTAGACTTTACAGGGGGCGGGCTTAATGAAAAACTGTTTTTT; CDR3aa: CASSLDFTGGGLNEKLFF
abundance: .; j_gene: TRBJ2-7; d_gene: TRBD2; v_gene: TRBV9; CDR3nt: TGTGCCAGCAGCCCTAGCGGACTAGCGGCGCACGAGCAGTACTTC; CDR3aa: CASSPSGLAAHEQYF
abundance: .; j_gene: TRBJ2-7; d_gene: .; v_gene: TRBV9; CDR3nt: TGTGCCAGCAGCGTAGGGCCGGGACAATACGAGCAGTACTTC; CDR3aa: CASSVGPGQYEQYF
abundance: once; j_gene: TRBJ1-5; d_gene: .; v_gene: TRBV18; CDR3nt: TGTGCCAGCTCACCGGGGGGAAATCAGCCCCAGCATTTT; CDR3aa: CASSPGGNQPQHF
abundance: .; j_gene: TRBJ2-1; d_gene: TRBD2; v_gene: TRBV5-6; CDR3nt: TGTGCCAGCAGCTTGGCCCTGGGACTAGCGGGGCACAATGAGCAGTTCTTC; CDR3aa: CASSLALGLAGHNEQFF
abundance: .; j_gene: TRBJ1-1; d_gene: .; v_gene: TRBV19; CDR3nt: TGTGCCAGTAGTAACCGCCCAGGGGTAACTGAAGCTTTCTTT; CDR3aa: CASSNRPGVTEAFF
abundance: .; j_gene: TRBJ1-1; d_gene: .; v_gene: TRBV4-3; CDR3nt: TGCGCCAGCAGCCACCGGGCGGTGAACACTGAAGCTTTCTTT; CDR3aa: CASSHRAVNTEAFF
abundance: .; j_gene: TRBJ1-1; d_gene: TRBD1; v_gene: TRBV5-4; CDR3nt: TGTGCCAGCAGCTTAAACACAGGGGGCGCGGCCGAAGCTTTCTTT; CDR3aa: CASSLNTGGAAEAFF
abundance: once; j_gene: TRBJ2-1; d_gene: .; v_gene: TRBV28; CDR3nt: TGTGCCAGCAGTTTATTCATGGAAACACACAATGAGCAGTTCTTC; CDR3aa: CASSLFMETHNEQFF
abundance: .; j_gene: TRBJ2-1; d_gene: TRBD2; v_gene: TRBV9; CDR3nt: TGTGCCAGCAGCGGCGGGACTAGCGTCTTCTTC; CDR3aa: CASSGGTSVFF
abundance: .; j_gene: TRBJ1-1; d_gene: TRBD1; v_gene: TRBV9; CDR3nt: TGTGCCAGCAGCGGGCGGACAGGGAACACTGAAGCTTTCTTT; CDR3aa: CASSGRTGNTEAFF
abundance: .; j_gene: TRBJ1-1; d_gene: .; v_gene: TRBV7-8; CDR3nt: TGTGCCAGCAGCTCGTCCCGGGGCACTGAAGCTTTCTTT; CDR3aa: CASSSSRGTEAFF
abundance: once; j_gene: TRBJ2-6; d_gene: TRBD1; v_gene: TRBV2; CDR3nt: TGTGCCAGCAGTGAAAGGACAGGGCGGTCTGGGGCCAACGTCCTGACTTTC; CDR3aa: CASSERTGRSGANVLTF
abundance: .; j_gene: TRBJ2-7; d_gene: TRBD2; v_gene: TRBV5-6; CDR3nt: TGTGCCAGCAGCCAGGGACTAGCGCCATACGAGCAGTACTTC; CDR3aa: CASSQGLAPYEQYF
abundance: .; j_gene: TRBJ1-1; d_gene: .; v_gene: TRBV4-3; CDR3nt: TGCGCCAGCAGCCAAGACCGTACGGTTACGGACACTGAAGCTTTCTTT; CDR3aa: CASSQDRTVTDTEAFF
abundance: .; j_gene: TRBJ1-5; d_gene: .; v_gene: TRBV27; CDR3nt: TGTGCCAGCAGTTTCGGGGGTCTTCAGCCCCAGCATTTT; CDR3aa: CASSFGGLQPQHF
abundance: .; j_gene: TRBJ2-7; d_gene: .; v_gene: TRBV28; CDR3nt: TGTGCCAGCAGTTTTTCGCGCGGGTACGAGCAGTACTTC; CDR3aa: CASSFSRGYEQYF
abundance: .; j_gene: TRBJ2-1; d_gene: TRBD2; v_gene: TRBV2; CDR3nt: TGTGCCAGCAGGAGACTAGCGGGAGTTAATGAGCAGTTCTTC; CDR3aa: CASRRLAGVNEQFF
abundance: .; j_gene: TRBJ2-7; d_gene: .; v_gene: TRBV27; CDR3nt: TGTGCCAGCAGTTCCCATCTATACTACGAGCAGTACTTC; CDR3aa: CASSSHLYYEQYF
abundance: .; j_gene: TRBJ1-1; d_gene: .; v_gene: TRBV30; CDR3nt: TGTGCCTGGAGTCCTAGGAGCACTGAAGCTTTCTTT; CDR3aa: CAWSPRSTEAFF
abundance: .; j_gene: TRBJ2-1; d_gene: TRBD2; v_gene: TRBV19; CDR3nt: TGTGCCAGTAGTATAGTAACTAGCGGGAGCTTTAATGAGCAGTTCTTC; CDR3aa: CASSIVTSGSFNEQFF
abundance: once; j_gene: TRBJ2-7; d_gene: .; v_gene: TRBV9; CDR3nt: TGTGCCAGCAGCGTAGACGGAGGTGACTACGAGCAGTACTTC; CDR3aa: CASSVDGGDYEQYF
abundance: .; j_gene: TRBJ1-4; d_gene: .; v_gene: TRBV2; CDR3nt: TGTGCCAGCAAGACAGGTGATTCAACTAATGAAAAACTGTTTTTT; CDR3aa: CASKTGDSTNEKLFF
abundance: .; j_gene: TRBJ1-2; d_gene: .; v_gene: TRBV29-1; CDR3nt: TGCAGCGCAACCCCCCAGAGGGAACACTATGGCTACACCTTC; CDR3aa: CSATPQREHYGYTF
abundance: .; j_gene: TRBJ2-6; d_gene: .; v_gene: TRBV7-6; CDR3nt: TGTGCCAGCAGCTTAGGTCGATCTGGGGCCAACGTCCTGACTTTC; CDR3aa: CASSLGRSGANVLTF
abundance: .; j_gene: TRBJ2-3; d_gene: TRBD2; v_gene: TRBV9; CDR3nt: TGTGCCAGCAGCGTAATGGCGGGGGAGGCTTTCGCGCAGTATTTT; CDR3aa: CASSVMAGEAFAQYF